These 26 T cell receptor beta chains share one sample of origin, sequenced in a study of T cell changes during pregnancy in multiple sclerosis. Clones were read by immunoSEQ multiplex PCR, and TCRdb kept only the in-frame ones, dropping some. The table has approximately 70,000 clones, 92% seen once. This specimen consisted of peripheral blood, obtained in the second trimester of pregnancy. These receptors were taken from a female donor in good health, enrolled as a control in a pregnancy study.

The chain recombines TRBV28 with TRBJ1-4; D gene ambiguous. Germline-derived CDR1 and CDR2 are MDHEN and SYDVKM. The CDR3 totals 13 residues. The V and J ends lost 6 bases and 7 bases respectively, with 12 bases between them. The CDR3 DNA sequence: TGTGCCAGCAGCCCCCCGGGGAGTGAAAAACTGTTTTTT. It codes for CASSPPGSEKLFF.

V and J are TRBV20-1 and TRBJ1-2, with D unresolved. This CDR3 comprises 11 residues. CDR1 and CDR2 from the germline V gene are DFQATT and SNEGSKA (reference sequence). The CDR3 DNA follows: TGCAGCGCCGGGGATCGCTATGGCTACACCTTC. This translates into CSAGDRYGYTF.

J is TRBJ2-5 and V is TRBV7-2, with D unclear. Germline CDR1 and CDR2: SGHTA and FQGNSA. Trimming removed 4 bases at V and 0 bases at J, with 9 bases between. CDR3 length: 14 amino acids. CDR3 nucleotide sequence: TGTGCCAGCAGCTCGACTCTAAACCAAGAGACCCAGTACTTC. Its protein is CASSSTLNQETQYF.

The chain is built from TRBV10-3 and TRBJ2-7, with 7 bases identical to TRBD1. The junction had 10 bases not matched to a gene; V was cut back by 3 bases and J by 2 bases. The CDR3 covers 16 residues. Germline lookup yields CDR1 ENHRY and CDR2 SYGVKD. The CDR3 sequence: CAISDLDRVYPYEQYF. CDR3 nucleotide sequence: TGTGCCATCAGTGACTTAGACAGGGTATATCCCTACGAGCAGTACTTC.

The J gene is TRBJ2-5, the V gene TRBV27; 11 bases agree with TRBD1. Germline V lookup: CDR1 MNHEY, CDR2 SMNVEV (reference sequence). CDR3 size: 14 residues. V gave up 5 bases and J gave up 10 bases; unmatched junction bases: 9. CDR3 DNA: TGTGCCAGCAGTCCTCCGGGACAGGGGGGAGGCCAGTACTTC. Amino acid sequence: CASSPPGQGGGQYF.

V gene TRBV4-3 combines with J gene TRBJ1-4; tentative D call: TRBD1 (5 bases). This CDR3 is 17 amino acids long. Trimming pared 1 base from V and 7 bases from J, leaving 19 bases between. Germline values: CDR1 LGHNA, CDR2 YSLEER. The CDR3 protein is CASSQGPAAREGEKLFF. The CDR3 bases are TGCGCCAGCAGCCAAGGTCCTGCGGCCAGGGAGGGTGAAAAACTGTTTTTT.

CDR3 amino acids: CASSVDRGVIGYTF. The CDR3 DNA follows: TGTGCCAGCAGCGTAGACAGGGGTGTTATTGGCTACACCTTC. This rearrangement joins TRBV9 to TRBJ1-2, with 7 bases aligning to TRBD1. The junction had 6 bases not matched to a gene; V was cut back by 0 bases and J by 7 bases. Germline loops: CDR1 SGDLS, CDR2 YYNGEE. The CDR3 has 14 amino acids.

The chain joins TRBV5-6 to TRBJ2-7; 13 bases agree with TRBD2. J gave up 3 bases and V 4 bases, and 4 bases lay outside the gene matches. The CDR3 is 15 residues long. Looked up from germline, CDR1 is SGHDT and CDR2 is YYEEEE. The CDR3 bases are TGTGCCAGCAGCCATGGACTAGCGGGAGACTACGAGCAGTACTTC. Translation gives CASSHGLAGDYEQYF.

V and J are TRBV7-8 and TRBJ2-7, with TRBD2 matching over 11 bases. This CDR3 has 15 residues. CDR1 and CDR2 from the germline V gene are SGHVS and FQNEAQ. J gave up 0 bases and V 6 bases, and 4 bases lay outside the gene matches. The DNA of the CDR3 is TGTGCCAGCAGAACCGGACTAGCGGGCTCCTACGAGCAGTACTTC. Protein sequence: CASRTGLAGSYEQYF.

The V and J genes are TRBV19 and TRBJ2-2; D is perhaps TRBD2 (6 bases). This CDR3 contains 16 residues. The V and J ends lost 2 bases and 5 bases respectively, with 15 bases between them. The V gene's germline CDR1 is LNHDA and CDR2 SQIVND (reference sequence). The chain's CDR3 is CASSIRRVPNTGELFF. DNA for the CDR3: TGTGCCAGTAGTATACGGAGGGTTCCTAATACCGGGGAGCTGTTTTTT.

V and J are TRBV28 and TRBJ2-7, with a possible D match to TRBD1 (5 bases). The V end lost 8 bases, the J end lost 2 bases, and 19 bases lay between the germline ends. The germline CDR1 and CDR2 sequences are MDHEN and SYDVKM. The CDR3 is 15 amino acids. The DNA of the CDR3 is TGTGCCAGCGCCCGCGTCCGCAGGGCGACCTACGAGCAGTACTTC. As protein: CASARVRRATYEQYF.

The CDR3 protein is CASSLTSGRAWGTGELFF. The CDR3 region has the DNA TGTGCCAGCAGTTTAACTAGCGGGAGGGCCTGGGGCACCGGGGAGCTGTTTTTT. The chain is built from TRBV27 and TRBJ2-2; 13 nucleotides agree with TRBD2. This CDR3 contains 18 residues. V was clipped by 2 bases and J by 4 bases; unmatched bases: 7. Germline V lookup: CDR1 MNHEY, CDR2 SMNVEV (reference sequence).

The chain uses TRBV9 and TRBJ1-2, with 10 nucleotides matching TRBD1. Germline CDR1 SGDLS, CDR2 YYNGEE. The length of the CDR3 is 14 residues. V shed 0 bases, J shed 7 bases, and the junction held 3 bases outside the gene matches. The CDR3 DNA reads TGTGCCAGCAGCGTAGGGGGACAGGGGCTTGGCTACACCTTC. This codes for CASSVGGQGLGYTF. Full variable domain (outside the CDR3, taken from reference TRBV9 and TRBJ1-2): DSGVTQTPKHLITATGQRVTLRCSPRSGDLSVYWYQQSLDQGLQFLIQYYNGEERAKGNILERFSAQQFPDLHSELNLSSLELGDSALYFCASSVGGQGLGYTFGSGTRLTVV.

This chain joins TRBV7-9 and TRBJ2-1, with D possibly being TRBD2 (6 bases). The CDR3 consists of 15 residues. The germline V gene has CDR1 SEHNR and CDR2 FQNEAQ (reference sequence). Trimming removed 5 bases at V and 2 bases at J, with 13 bases between. In nucleotides, the CDR3 is TGTGCCAGCAGCCCCCGGGTAGCGGCCTACAATGAGCAGTTCTTC. Encoded protein: CASSPRVAAYNEQFF.

This sequence joins TRBV6-6 and TRBJ1-4; D may be TRBD1 (5 bases). Trimming left V 7 bases short and J 6 bases short, with 21 bases between. The germline V gene encodes CDR1 MNHNY and CDR2 SVGAGI (reference sequence). The CDR3 extends over 16 amino acids. CDR3 sequence (DNA): TGTGCCAGCACTCCGGGGGGGGTGATGAGGGATGAAAAACTGTTTTTT. This gives the protein CASTPGGVMRDEKLFF.

This sequence joins TRBV28 and TRBJ2-7; maybe TRBD2 (7 bases). This CDR3 has 16 amino acids. CDR1 and CDR2 from the germline V gene are MDHEN and SYDVKM. The V gene lost 5 bases and the J gene lost 4 bases, with 21 bases spanning the gap. CDR3 bases: TGTGCCAGCAGTCCGTTATTGCGGGGGCGCGGATACGAGCAGTACTTC. Its protein is CASSPLLRGRGYEQYF.

The J gene is TRBJ2-7, the V gene TRBV19; perhaps TRBD2 as D (6 bases). Between the trimmed V and J ends, which lost 3 bases and 3 bases, there was a span of 15 bases. CDR3 length: 15 residues. Germline V lookup: CDR1 LNHDA, CDR2 SQIVND (reference sequence). The CDR3 protein is CASSIGGKGGYEQYF. The CDR3, as DNA: TGTGCCAGTAGTATTGGGGGGAAGGGAGGCTACGAGCAGTACTTC.

The chain's CDR3 is CASSFGSRGFNLLNTEAFF. The CDR3 bases are TGTGCCAGCAGTTTCGGGTCTAGAGGGTTTAATCTTCTGAACACTGAAGCTTTCTTT. This rearrangement joins TRBV28 to TRBJ1-1; no reliable D call. CDR1 and CDR2 from the germline V gene are MDHEN and SYDVKM. V lost 3 bases, J lost 0 bases, and 23 bases lay in between. This CDR3 is built from 19 residues.

The chain combines TRBV29-1 with TRBJ2-4; tentatively, D is TRBD2 (5 bases). The germline gives CDR1 SQVTM, CDR2 ANQGSEA. Trimming cost V 4 bases and J 4 bases, with 11 bases left between them. This CDR3 region has 13 residues. The CDR3 loop reads CSVVPGSKNIQYF. CDR3 DNA: TGCAGCGTTGTGCCGGGATCTAAAAACATTCAGTACTTC.

A remark on this clone: This CDR3 is missing its conserved last phenylalanine or tryptophan, likely due to a read error. It is unclear where the CDR3 begins or ends on the DNA, so no DNA is shown, and the CDR3 is as TCRdb lists it. The chain's CDR3 is CASSFLTGRLWI. The V call is TRBV5-5, the J call TRBJ1-2; the table's D call, TRBD1, has no DNA check behind it. The CDR3 has 12 residues if both end residues are counted. Germline V gives CDR1 SGHKS, CDR2 YYEKEE (reference sequence).

The chain links TRBV6-5 to TRBJ2-3; maybe TRBD2 (6 bases). Germline assignment: CDR1 MNHEY and CDR2 SVGAGI. V lost 6 bases to trimming and J lost 3 bases, with 13 bases between them. CDR3 length: 14 amino acids. The CDR3 reads CASRTPGETDTQYF. CDR3 coding DNA: TGTGCCAGCAGAACCCCGGGAGAAACAGATACGCAGTATTTT.

The rearrangement links TRBV5-8 to TRBJ2-3; D is ambiguous. The CDR3 has 12 amino acids. The V gene's germline CDR1 is SGHTS and CDR2 YDEGEE. The V gene lost 6 bases and the J gene lost 6 bases, with 11 bases spanning the gap. Here the CDR3 reads CASTTPEDTQYF. CDR3 in DNA: TGTGCCAGCACCACCCCCGAGGATACGCAGTATTTT.

CDR3 amino acids: CASSFSEYGYTF. The CDR3 bases are TGTGCCAGCAGTTTTTCTGAGTATGGCTACACCTTC. The rearrangement joins TRBV28 to TRBJ1-2; no definite D call. Trimming shortened V by 3 bases and J by 5 bases, and 7 bases separated the two germline ends. Germline V gene lookup returns CDR1 MDHEN and CDR2 SYDVKM. The CDR3 sequence is 12 residues long.

The genes are TRBV2 and TRBJ2-3; TRBD2 matches at 11 bases. The CDR3 extends over 16 amino acids. Losses at the gene ends were 6 bases for V and 5 bases for J; bases not matched to a gene: 10. In germline, CDR1 is SNHLY, CDR2 FYNNEI. CDR3 bases: TGTGCCAGCAGCCAGGGACTAGCGGAGGGGATAGATACGCAGTATTTT. This encodes CASSQGLAEGIDTQYF.

The chain carries TRBV6-5 and TRBJ2-7, with TRBD1 matching over 10 bases. CDR1 is MNHEY, CDR2 SVGAGI, per germline. J lost 4 bases, V lost 2 bases, and 5 bases had no gene match. CDR3 length: 15 residues. CDR3 loop: CASSYRDRGVYEQYF. DNA for the CDR3: TGTGCCAGCAGTTACCGGGACAGGGGTGTTTACGAGCAGTACTTC.

This chain uses TRBV9 with TRBJ2-5; D remains unclear. Per germline, CDR1 SGDLS and CDR2 YYNGEE. V shed 0 bases and J shed 5 bases, with 17 bases lying between them. The CDR3 covers 16 residues. CDR3 nucleotides: TGTGCCAGCAGCGTAGCGGCGTCGGGTTCGAGGGAGACCCAGTACTTC. Protein product: CASSVAASGSRETQYF.